The present T cell receptor (beta chain) was sequenced within a study of blood T cells in healthy people across ages. Study-level results: Unsorted PBMCs prevented conclusive naive versus antigen-experienced comparison.

This clonotype was counted many times. Its antigen is unidentified. Through a sample-barcoded 5' primer and a J-beta primer mix, a second PCR was run for roughly 7 to 12 cycles. Any given sample supplied a minimum of 3 million CDR3-containing paired-end reads. MiXCR, applied by TCRdb to the 5' RACE reads, yields one record per CDR3 protein. In the table there are 1.5 million to 2 million distinct CDR3 sequences, roughly 30% of which are singletons. The V segment lost 0 bases and the J segment 4 bases; nucleotides outside the gene matches: 4. The CDR3 has 16 amino acids. From germline, CDR1 is SGHRS and CDR2 YFSETQ. Each donor supplied approximately 10 milliliters of peripheral blood. The authors isolated at least 7 million PBMCs per sample.

The rearrangement joins TRBV5-1 to TRBJ2-3; 11 bases fit TRBD2. This clonotype originated in a woman in her thirties in good health. Sequences were obtained from blood. Here the CDR3 DNA reads TGCGCCAGCAGCTTGGGGGGGACTAGCGGCGCAGATACGCAGTATTTT. Translating gives CASSLGGTSGADTQYF.